One sample yielded the 4 T cell receptor beta chains listed below, sequenced in a study of response to subunit inactivated influenza vaccine. In TCRdb, the RT-PCR reads were re-called with MiXCR into one record per CDR3 protein. The sample includes about 520,000 distinct CDR3 sequences, about a tenth of them seen just once. The sample was PBMCs from blood, taken roughly 47 days after vaccination. These receptor sequences come from a man aged 50 to 59 who received an inactivated influenza vaccine.

In this sample, this clonotype turned up a few times. This chain connects TRBV7-2 to TRBJ2-1; D tentatively fits TRBD1 or TRBD2 (6 bases each). The V gene's germline CDR1 is SGHTA and CDR2 FQGNSA. V was shortened by 3 bases and J by 5 bases, with 14 bases between the two germline ends. The CDR3 runs 15 residues. The CDR3 region has the DNA TGTGCCAGCAGCTTCAAGGGGGGACCCCACAATGAGCAGTTCTTC. It encodes CASSFKGGPHNEQFF.

This clonotype was counted ten times or more. V is TRBV20-1 and J is TRBJ1-2; no firm D call. The CDR3 length is 13 residues. V lost 3 bases and J 7 bases, leaving 15 bases between the germline ends. CDR1 DFQATT and CDR2 SNEGSKA come from the germline V gene (reference sequence). CDR3 sequence: CSASVRNDGGYTF. CDR3 sequence (DNA): TGCAGTGCTAGCGTACGGAACGACGGTGGCTACACCTTC.

CDR3 residues: CASSIDTYNEQFF. The CDR3 coding sequence is TGTGCCAGCAGCATCGACACATACAATGAGCAGTTCTTC. J is TRBJ2-1 and V is TRBV7-9; no definite D call. There are 13 residues in the CDR3. The germline CDR1 and CDR2 sequences are SEHNR and FQNEAQ (reference sequence). V gave up 5 bases and J gave up 4 bases, with 9 bases separating them.

This chain connects TRBV20-1 to TRBJ2-2, with 11 bases fitting TRBD2. The CDR3 runs to 14 residues. Germline lookup yields CDR1 DFQATT and CDR2 SNEGSKA (reference sequence). J lost 5 bases, V lost 6 bases, and 5 bases had no gene match. CDR3 sequence (DNA): TGCAGTGCGTTAGCGGGAGGGTCTACCGGGGAGCTGTTTTTT. This gives the protein CSALAGGSTGELFF.